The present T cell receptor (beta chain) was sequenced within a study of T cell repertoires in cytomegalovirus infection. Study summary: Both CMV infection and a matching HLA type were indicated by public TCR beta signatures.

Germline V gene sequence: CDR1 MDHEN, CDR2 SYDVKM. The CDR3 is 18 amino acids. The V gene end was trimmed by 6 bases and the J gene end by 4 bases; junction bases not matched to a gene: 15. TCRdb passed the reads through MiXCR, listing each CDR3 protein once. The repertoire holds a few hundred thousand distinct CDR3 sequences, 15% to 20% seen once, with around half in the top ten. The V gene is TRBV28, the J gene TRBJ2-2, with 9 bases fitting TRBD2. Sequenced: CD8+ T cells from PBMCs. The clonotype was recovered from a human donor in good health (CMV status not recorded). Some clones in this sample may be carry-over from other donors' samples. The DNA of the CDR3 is TGTGCCAGCAGCTGCACCCTTGTAGCGGGGGAGACCACCGGGGAGCTGTTTTTT. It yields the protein CASSCTLVAGETTGELFF.